A selection of T cell receptor beta chains follows, all from one sample in a study of beta chain features in type 1 diabetes. Produced via immunoSEQ multiplex PCR; TCRdb's table is partial and in-frame only. The table includes more than 130,000 clones, 6.9% detected once. Sequencing was carried out using central memory CD4+ T cells from blood. The origin of the receptors is a woman aged 30 to 39 in good health. Both conserved end residues are part of each CDR3. The D gene is left open where the match is weak. Only some rows state a clone size, as once, few, many or a class for expanded clones.

j_gene	abundance	d_gene	v_gene	CDR3nt	CDR3aa
TRBJ2-7	.	.	TRBV7-8	TGTGCCAGCAGCCCAGGACACCTCAGCTCCTACGAGCAGTACTTC	CASSPGHLSSYEQYF
TRBJ2-6	.	.	TRBV28	TGTGCCAGCAGTTTATCCGTCGTGAGCTCTGGGGCCAACGTCCTGACTTTC	CASSLSVVSSGANVLTF
TRBJ2-7	many	TRBD2	TRBV5-6	TGTGCCAGCAGCTTGTTAGCGGGATCATACGAGCAGTACTTC	CASSLLAGSYEQYF
TRBJ2-7	few	TRBD1	TRBV27	TGTGCCAGCAGTTTATCGAAACGGACAGGGCCGAGTTACGAGCAGTACTTC	CASSLSKRTGPSYEQYF
TRBJ2-1	few	TRBD2	TRBV18	TGTGCCAGCTCATCTCGACTAGCGGGAGTAGTTGAGCAGTTCTTC	CASSSRLAGVVEQFF
TRBJ1-1	.	.	TRBV10-2	TGCGCCAGCAGTGCGGTGAGCACTGAAGCTTTCTTT	CASSAVSTEAFF
TRBJ1-2	.	TRBD1	TRBV28	TGTGCCAGCAGTTCAACCCGGGACAGATACTATGGCTACACCTTC	CASSSTRDRYYGYTF
TRBJ2-7	.	.	TRBV20-1	TGCAGTGCGAGGGTTAGTCGCGAGCAGTACTTC	CSARVSREQYF
TRBJ2-2	many	.	TRBV5-4	TGTGCCAGCAGCCCCGAGCGACTAAACACCGGGGAGCTGTTTTTT	CASSPERLNTGELFF
TRBJ1-2	few	.	TRBV7-2	TGTGCCAGCAGCTTGAGCCAGGGGAACTATGGCTACACCTTC	CASSLSQGNYGYTF
TRBJ2-1	.	.	TRBV5-1	TGCGCCAGCAGCTTGGGGCTAGACAATGAGCAGTTCTTC	CASSLGLDNEQFF
TRBJ2-1	many	TRBD2	TRBV7-6	TGTGCCAGCAGCTTAGGAGCGGGAGGAGGTGGTGAGCAGTTCTTC	CASSLGAGGGGEQFF
TRBJ2-6	.	.	TRBV13	TGTGCCAGCAGCTTATCCACGACAAGTGGGGCCAACGTCCTGACTTTC	CASSLSTTSGANVLTF
TRBJ2-1	few	TRBD1	TRBV28	TGTGCCAGCGGCCCCCCGGACAGGGCCGACAATGAGCAGTTCTTC	CASGPPDRADNEQFF
TRBJ2-5	few	.	TRBV5-4	TGTGCCAGCAGCTTGCGGCAGGACAAACAAGAGACCCAGTACTTC	CASSLRQDKQETQYF
TRBJ2-1	few	TRBD1	TRBV28	TGTGCCAGCAGTTTTCCATCGGACAGGAGGAATGAGCAGTTCTTC	CASSFPSDRRNEQFF
TRBJ2-1	few	.	TRBV19	TGTGCCAGTACCCCGGGAGTTCCAGCGGTCGTTGAGCAGTTCTTC	CASTPGVPAVVEQFF
TRBJ2-1	.	.	TRBV5-1	TGCGCCAGCAGCCTACCCTCGGACGGGGGAGTAAACAATGAGCAGTTCTTC	CASSLPSDGGVNNEQFF
TRBJ2-2	few	.	TRBV5-1	TGCGCCAGCAGCAGGGCCCCCGGGATCGAGGCCAGGGAGCTGTTTTTT	CASSRAPGIEARELFF
TRBJ2-1	many	.	TRBV5-6	TGTGCCAGCAGCTGGGGCCAGGGGATGATCTTC	CASSWGQGMIF
TRBJ2-5	.	.	TRBV15	TGTGCCACCAGCCGGACCACCCCTGGGACAAAAGGGACCCAGTACTTC	CATSRTTPGTKGTQYF
TRBJ2-3	.	TRBD2	TRBV5-6	TGTGCCAGCAGCTTTACAGGCGGGAGTCTCACAGATACGCAGTATTTT	CASSFTGGSLTDTQYF
TRBJ2-1	.	TRBD2	TRBV19	TGTGCCAGTAGTGTCCGGTCGGTCGGGACTAGCGGGAGAAATGAGCAGTTCTTC	CASSVRSVGTSGRNEQFF
TRBJ2-5	few	.	TRBV5-1	TGCGCCAGCAGCCGCGTGGGGCAGTTCCAAGAGACCCAGTACTTC	CASSRVGQFQETQYF
TRBJ1-2	few	TRBD1	TRBV4-2	TGTGCCAGCAGCCAAGATGGGGACAGGGAAGACTATGGCTACACCTTC	CASSQDGDREDYGYTF
TRBJ1-5	few	TRBD1	TRBV18	TGTGCCAGCTCACCACAAGACAGGGACCAGCCCCAGCATTTT	CASSPQDRDQPQHF
TRBJ2-7	.	.	TRBV21-1	TGTGCCAGCAGCAAATGGCTAGCGGAGTGCTCCTACGAGCAGTACTTC	CASSKWLAECSYEQYF
TRBJ1-5	.	.	TRBV6-1	TGTGCCAGCAGTGAAAGCTCCGAGAGGGCCAAGCATTTT	CASSESSERAKHF
TRBJ1-2	few	TRBD1	TRBV30	TGTGCCTGGAGTCCCCGACAGGGAGAAATTTATGGCTACACCTTC	CAWSPRQGEIYGYTF
TRBJ1-1	few	TRBD1	TRBV28	TGTGCCAGCAGTTCCCGTAGGACAGGGGGCTCAAAGAGAGAAGCTTTCTTT	CASSSRRTGGSKREAFF
TRBJ2-5	few	TRBD1	TRBV7-2	TGTGCCAGCAGCTTAGTGTATCCCTCAGGGGGCGCGGAAGAGACCCAGTACTTC	CASSLVYPSGGAEETQYF
TRBJ2-3	few	.	TRBV7-2	TGTGCCAGCAGCCCTATTGGTAGCACAGATACGCAGTATTTT	CASSPIGSTDTQYF
TRBJ2-7	.	.	TRBV6-5	TGTGCCAGCAGTTACTCGATAACGGGAGAAGCTTACGAGCAGTACTTC	CASSYSITGEAYEQYF
TRBJ2-1	few	TRBD2	TRBV11-2	TGTGCCAGCAGCCAGGTGGTGCTAGCGGGAGGAAATGAGCAGTTCTTC	CASSQVVLAGGNEQFF
TRBJ2-1	many	TRBD2	TRBV4-2	TGTGCCAGCAGCCAATACGGGACTAGCGGGAGCAATGAGCAGTTCTTC	CASSQYGTSGSNEQFF
TRBJ2-7	few	TRBD1	TRBV15	TGTGCCACCAGCAGCGGACAGGGTTTGCGCGAGCAGTACTTC	CATSSGQGLREQYF
TRBJ2-7	.	TRBD1	TRBV29-1	TGCAGCGTTGTTCTTACAACGCGGACAGGTACCTACGAGCAGTACTTC	CSVVLTTRTGTYEQYF
TRBJ2-3	.	.	TRBV15	TGTGCCACCAGCAGAGATAACAGGGTAGATACGCAGTATTTT	CATSRDNRVDTQYF
TRBJ2-7	.	TRBD2	TRBV4-1	TGCGCCAGCAGCCTCTTGCGGGAGGGCCTTTCCGAGCAGTACTTC	CASSLLREGLSEQYF
TRBJ1-2	few	TRBD1	TRBV29-1	TGCAGCGTGGCCCCCGGACAGGGAACCGGCTACACCTTC	CSVAPGQGTGYTF
TRBJ2-1	.	TRBD1	TRBV7-3	TGTGCCAGCAGCTCAGACAGGGCATCCTACAATGAGCAGTTCTTC	CASSSDRASYNEQFF
TRBJ1-2	.	.	TRBV19	TGTGCCAGTAGTATTCTGCCGAAGTCCAGGGCCCCCTATGGCTACACCTTC	CASSILPKSRAPYGYTF
TRBJ1-1	many	.	TRBV7-9	TGTGCCAGCAGCTTCCAGGGAAACACTGAAGCTTTCTTT	CASSFQGNTEAFF
TRBJ2-3	few	.	TRBV23-1	TGCGCCAGCAGTCAAACACTCAAGGGGGGGGGATATACAGATACGCAGTATTTT	CASSQTLKGGGYTDTQYF
TRBJ1-2	many	.	TRBV16	TGTGCCAGCAGCCAAAACAGCTATGGCTACACCTTC	CASSQNSYGYTF
TRBJ1-4	once	TRBD1	TRBV27	TGTGCCAGCAGTCCACACGACAGGGATGAAAAACTGTTTTTT	CASSPHDRDEKLFF
TRBJ1-2	few	.	TRBV6-5	TGTGCCAGCAGTAGGGGGAACTATGGCTACACCTTC	CASSRGNYGYTF
TRBJ2-7	.	.	TRBV7-3	TGTGCCAGCAGTCCCGAGGGTCGCTACGAGCAGTACTTC	CASSPEGRYEQYF
TRBJ1-1	.	.	TRBV18	TGTGCCAGCTCACCACGTTCGGTTAACACTGAAGCTTTCTTT	CASSPRSVNTEAFF
TRBJ2-7	.	TRBD2	TRBV7-3	TGTGCCAGCAGCTTAGCGGGAGGGACCTACGAGCAGTACTTC	CASSLAGGTYEQYF
TRBJ2-1	once	TRBD2	TRBV4-1	TGCGCCAGCAGCCAAGCGACGGGGGGGAGCTCCTACAATGAGCAGTTCTTC	CASSQATGGSSYNEQFF
TRBJ2-1	.	.	TRBV5-1	TGCGCCAGCAGCTTGAAACTCACGGAGCAGTTCTTC	CASSLKLTEQFF
TRBJ2-6	few	.	TRBV7-9	TGTGCCAGCAGCCACTTTAGCTCTGGGGCCAACGTCCTGACTTTC	CASSHFSSGANVLTF
TRBJ2-3	.	.	TRBV28	TGTGCCAGCGGAACTAGCCTCGGCACAGATACGCAGTATTTT	CASGTSLGTDTQYF